A selection of T cell receptor beta chains follows, all from one sample in a study of T cell clones after liver transplantation. The protocol was immunoSEQ multiplex PCR, while the TCRdb copy is restricted to in-frame clones and leaves out a portion. Among 55,000 to 75,000 clones listed, over 90% were seen once. The sequences come from CD4+ T cells from blood, collected 25 months after liver transplant. Every receptor here comes from a human patient who received a liver transplant. Some T cells may arise from the graft donor. The CDR3 runs from the conserved cysteine through the conserved F or W. A D gene is named only where the DNA matches it firmly. Clone size is shown for a subset of rows, as once, few, many or a class of expanded clone.

d_call: NA; j_call: TRBJ1-1; clone_size: NA; v_call: TRBV5-8; cdr3_nt: TGTGCCAGCAGCATACCGGCGAACACTGAAGCTTTCTTT; cdr3_aa: CASSIPANTEAFF
d_call: TRBD1; j_call: TRBJ1-1; clone_size: NA; v_call: TRBV7-3; cdr3_nt: TGTGCCAGCAGCTTACAACAGGGGACTGAAGCTTTCTTT; cdr3_aa: CASSLQQGTEAFF
d_call: TRBD2; j_call: TRBJ2-3; clone_size: NA; v_call: TRBV15; cdr3_nt: TGTGCCACCAGCAGAGGTAGCGGGAGGGCCGTAGATACGCAGTATTTT; cdr3_aa: CATSRGSGRAVDTQYF
d_call: NA; j_call: TRBJ2-5; clone_size: NA; v_call: TRBV7-3; cdr3_nt: TGTGCCAGCAGCCTCCGGGGTACGGGCCAAGAGACCCAGTACTTC; cdr3_aa: CASSLRGTGQETQYF
d_call: NA; j_call: TRBJ2-2; clone_size: NA; v_call: TRBV5-1; cdr3_nt: TGCGCCAGCAGCTTGGCTACCCCGGGGGGGGAGCTGTTTTTT; cdr3_aa: CASSLATPGGELFF
d_call: TRBD1; j_call: TRBJ1-2; clone_size: NA; v_call: TRBV28; cdr3_nt: TGTGCCAGCAGTCCGGGACAGGGCTATGGCTACACCTTC; cdr3_aa: CASSPGQGYGYTF
d_call: NA; j_call: TRBJ2-2; clone_size: once; v_call: TRBV7-2; cdr3_nt: TGTGCCAGCGTGTGGCGGACTCCGAACACCGGGGAGCTGTTTTTT; cdr3_aa: CASVWRTPNTGELFF
d_call: NA; j_call: TRBJ2-2; clone_size: NA; v_call: TRBV11-2; cdr3_nt: TGTGCCAGCAGCTTTATTTTGGGAAACACCGGGGAGCTGTTTTTT; cdr3_aa: CASSFILGNTGELFF
d_call: TRBD1; j_call: TRBJ2-1; clone_size: NA; v_call: TRBV7-2; cdr3_nt: TGTGCCAGCAGTCCGGACAGGGGCTCCTACAATGAGCAGTTCTTC; cdr3_aa: CASSPDRGSYNEQFF
d_call: TRBD1; j_call: TRBJ2-2; clone_size: NA; v_call: TRBV27; cdr3_nt: TGTGCCAGCAGTTTACAGGACAGGCGATGGAACACCGGGGAGCTGTTTTTT; cdr3_aa: CASSLQDRRWNTGELFF
d_call: NA; j_call: TRBJ2-5; clone_size: NA; v_call: TRBV7-7; cdr3_nt: TGTGCTAGCAGCTTAGCGCGGGATAGCGTCCAGTACTTC; cdr3_aa: CASSLARDSVQYF
d_call: TRBD1; j_call: TRBJ2-6; clone_size: NA; v_call: TRBV28; cdr3_nt: TGTGCCAGCAGGGGCCAGGGGGCCACCTCTGGGGCCAACGTCCTGACTTTC; cdr3_aa: CASRGQGATSGANVLTF
d_call: TRBD1; j_call: TRBJ2-1; clone_size: NA; v_call: TRBV6-1; cdr3_nt: TGTGCCAGCAGTTCGCGGACAGGGGACAATGAGCAGTTCTTC; cdr3_aa: CASSSRTGDNEQFF
d_call: TRBD1; j_call: TRBJ2-1; clone_size: NA; v_call: TRBV18; cdr3_nt: TGTGCCAGCTCCTACAGGGGTAGCTCCTACAATGAGCAGTTCTTC; cdr3_aa: CASSYRGSSYNEQFF
d_call: TRBD2; j_call: TRBJ2-1; clone_size: NA; v_call: TRBV6-1; cdr3_nt: TGTGCCAGCAGTGAATATGCTAGCGGGAGTTCCTACAATGAGCAGTTCTTC; cdr3_aa: CASSEYASGSSYNEQFF
d_call: TRBD1; j_call: TRBJ1-2; clone_size: NA; v_call: TRBV7-8; cdr3_nt: TGTGCCAGCAGCTTACCCGGGACAGGGCTGTGGGGCTACACCTTC; cdr3_aa: CASSLPGTGLWGYTF
d_call: NA; j_call: TRBJ2-1; clone_size: NA; v_call: TRBV25-1; cdr3_nt: TGTGCAGCGCAGGCTAACTCCTACAATGAGCAGTTCTTC; cdr3_aa: CAAQANSYNEQFF
d_call: TRBD1; j_call: TRBJ1-2; clone_size: NA; v_call: TRBV10-1; cdr3_nt: TGCGCCAGCATTTCAGACGGGACAGGGGTCGGAATCGAGGGCTACACCTTC; cdr3_aa: CASISDGTGVGIEGYTF
d_call: TRBD1; j_call: TRBJ1-4; clone_size: NA; v_call: TRBV18; cdr3_nt: TGTGCCAGCTCACCAGGTACAGGGGGCCCGGCGGAAAAACTGTTTTTT; cdr3_aa: CASSPGTGGPAEKLFF
d_call: NA; j_call: TRBJ1-1; clone_size: NA; v_call: TRBV28; cdr3_nt: TGTGCCAGCAGTTACCCCGGAGGGGCAACTGAAGCTTTCTTT; cdr3_aa: CASSYPGGATEAFF
d_call: NA; j_call: TRBJ2-5; clone_size: once; v_call: TRBV5-8; cdr3_nt: TGTGCCAGCAGCCTGGGACGCCAAGCCTCGAGAGGGACCCAGTACTTC; cdr3_aa: CASSLGRQASRGTQYF
d_call: TRBD2; j_call: TRBJ2-1; clone_size: NA; v_call: TRBV18; cdr3_nt: TGTGCCAGCTCACCGACTAGCGGGTACAATGAGCAGTTCTTC; cdr3_aa: CASSPTSGYNEQFF
d_call: NA; j_call: TRBJ2-3; clone_size: NA; v_call: TRBV23-1; cdr3_nt: TGCGCCAGCAGGCTAGGAGGGACAGATACGCAGTATTTT; cdr3_aa: CASRLGGTDTQYF
d_call: NA; j_call: TRBJ1-2; clone_size: NA; v_call: TRBV19; cdr3_nt: TGTGCCAGTAGTATAGGGAGGGGGGACGGCTACACCTTC; cdr3_aa: CASSIGRGDGYTF
d_call: NA; j_call: TRBJ2-7; clone_size: NA; v_call: TRBV29-1; cdr3_nt: TGCAGCGTCACCATGCGACAGGGAGGGGAGCAGTACTTC; cdr3_aa: CSVTMRQGGEQYF
d_call: NA; j_call: TRBJ2-1; clone_size: NA; v_call: TRBV23-1; cdr3_nt: TGCGCCAGCAGTCGACGGAGCTCCTACAATGAGCAGTTCTTC; cdr3_aa: CASSRRSSYNEQFF
d_call: TRBD2; j_call: TRBJ2-3; clone_size: NA; v_call: TRBV5-1; cdr3_nt: TGCGCCAGCAGCATAGGGACTAGCGGGGGCACAGATACGCAGTATTTT; cdr3_aa: CASSIGTSGGTDTQYF
d_call: NA; j_call: TRBJ2-7; clone_size: NA; v_call: TRBV7-2; cdr3_nt: TGTGCCAGCAGCTTACTGAGCGGGACATACGAGCAGTACTTC; cdr3_aa: CASSLLSGTYEQYF
d_call: NA; j_call: TRBJ2-3; clone_size: NA; v_call: TRBV30; cdr3_nt: TGTGCCTGGAGTGTACTGGGACACAGCACAGATACGCAGTATTTT; cdr3_aa: CAWSVLGHSTDTQYF
d_call: NA; j_call: TRBJ2-7; clone_size: NA; v_call: TRBV2; cdr3_nt: TGTGCCAGCAGTGAAGTGCAGAGCAGCTCCTACGAGCAGTACTTC; cdr3_aa: CASSEVQSSSYEQYF
d_call: TRBD1; j_call: TRBJ1-4; clone_size: few; v_call: TRBV19; cdr3_nt: TGTGCCAGTGGACAGGGTTTAAGTGAAAAACTGTTTTTT; cdr3_aa: CASGQGLSEKLFF
d_call: TRBD1; j_call: TRBJ1-1; clone_size: NA; v_call: TRBV5-1; cdr3_nt: TGCGCCAGCAGCTTGGTAGGGGGCCGGGACACTGAAGCTTTCTTT; cdr3_aa: CASSLVGGRDTEAFF
d_call: NA; j_call: TRBJ2-1; clone_size: NA; v_call: TRBV5-1; cdr3_nt: TGCGCCAGCAGCTTGTCGGGGGAGAGCTCCTACAATGAGCAGTTCTTC; cdr3_aa: CASSLSGESSYNEQFF